This entry is about one T cell receptor beta chain. Its antigen is not known. The data were obtained in a study of CD8+ T cells in alopecia areata. Study background: Severity of treated patients was scored by affected scalp percentage.

Study-wide results and caveats: In scalp samples, resident alphabeta T cells of normal skin are also sequenced.

Sample treatment: oral pan-JAK inhibitor, 5-10 mg twice daily. This CDR3 is 17 amino acids long. Germline V CDR1 and CDR2: MNHNS, SASEGT. The V end lost 0 bases, the J end lost 2 bases, and 16 bases lay between the germline ends. Extracted RNA was reverse transcribed into cDNA, the sequencing template. Here immunoSEQ multiplex PCR was the method, and the copy in TCRdb shows in-frame clones only, minus some. Found here are 150,000 to 200,000 clones, around 58% of them singletons; the top ten hold around 15%. The source material was CD4+ T cells sorted from blood, sampled at approximately week 56, from a patient treated with tofacitinib. The TCR sequence derives from a human donor with alopecia areata. The chain couples TRBV6-1 to TRBJ1-2, with D perhaps TRBD1 (6 bases). CDR3 coding DNA: TGTGCCAGCAGTGAAGCCGGGGCAGGGGACCTCAACTATGGCTACACCTTC. This gives the protein CASSEAGAGDLNYGYTF.